The sequence of this T cell receptor beta chain was determined in a study of cytomegalovirus exposure and HLA in healthy donors. As to this clone: Its antigen is still unknown.

The study ran its PCR with 60 Vbeta and 13 Jbeta primers. Here immunoSEQ multiplex PCR was the method, and the copy in TCRdb shows in-frame clones only, minus some. The sample shows around 150,000 clones, roughly 80% of them seen only once. Regarding the study as a whole: The study labeled 150 to 200 TCR beta chains cytomegalovirus-associated. The classifier, whose performance was assessed in both the original and validation cohorts, reportedly diagnosed cytomegalovirus status with high specificity and sensitivity. Later analysis associated a missense DCLRE1C variant with TCR beta V- and J-gene trimming. Solely CMV serostatus was available to characterize immune exposure.

CDR3 length equals 13 residues. Per the germline V gene, CDR1 is MNHNS and CDR2 is SASEGT. The germline V and J ends were trimmed by 6 bases and 5 bases, with 13 bases remaining between them. V and J are TRBV6-1 and TRBJ1-2; no definite D call. Material: PBMCs. The receptor's source is a man aged 40-55 years in good health and CMV-seronegative. CDR3 DNA sequence: TGTGCCAGCAGCTCGGCGGCATCGTATGGCTACACCTTC. Translated, it gives CASSSAASYGYTF.